The 18 T cell receptor beta chains in this list originate from one sample, sequenced in a study of beta chain features in type 1 diabetes. Overall study results and limits: Shorter TCRB CDR3s, moderately but significantly so, were found in Type 1 diabetes patients in all four CD4+ subsets.

Expressed TCRB transcripts were sequenced because the isolated RNA had all been reverse transcribed beforehand. The method was immunoSEQ multiplex PCR; TCRdb's version includes in-frame clones alone and lacks a portion of them. The sample lists approximately 43,000 clones; roughly 70% were seen once. Which antigens these TCRs recognize remains unknown. Sample: Tregs from blood. These receptors were obtained from a young man with type 1 diabetes. Some clones in this sample may be carry-over from other donors' samples.

By sample share, this clone is medium-sized (0.01 to 0.1%). The chain uses TRBV6-6 and TRBJ2-3, with D possibly TRBD1 on 6 matching bases. CDR1 is MNHNY, CDR2 SVGAGI, per germline (reference sequence). The V end lost 6 bases, the J end lost 12 bases, and 22 bases lay between the germline ends. The CDR3 is 14 residues long. The CDR3 spells CASSWALGQLIQYF. For the CDR3, the DNA is TGTGCCAGCAGCTGGGCCCTCGGACAGCTGATACAGTATTTT.

The chain is built from TRBV19 and TRBJ2-3; D gene uncertain. Deletions cut 7 bases from V and 1 base from J, with 9 bases between. The V gene's germline CDR1 is LNHDA and CDR2 SQIVND (reference sequence). The CDR3 is 13 amino acids. CDR3 nucleotide sequence: TGTGCCAGTATTGAGTCCGGCACAGATACGCAGTATTTT. Its protein is CASIESGTDTQYF.

The chain carries TRBV2 and TRBJ2-5; 7 nucleotides align to TRBD1. The CDR3 sequence is 13 residues long. V shed 6 bases and J 1 base; nucleotides not matched to a gene: 2. CDR1 and CDR2 from the germline V gene are SNHLY and FYNNEI. This CDR3 is CASSRDSQETQYF. The CDR3, as DNA: TGTGCCAGCAGCCGGGACAGCCAAGAGACCCAGTACTTC.

The rearrangement links TRBV6-5 to TRBJ2-3, with a weak D call TRBD1 (6 bases). Germline-derived CDR1 and CDR2 are MNHEY and SVGAGI. The CDR3 has 14 amino acids. Trimming stripped 8 bases from V and 8 bases from J, with 20 bases between. CDR3 coding DNA: TGTGCCAGCTGTCCTTACAGGGAATGCGGTACGCAGTATTTT. Translation gives CASCPYRECGTQYF.

This chain uses TRBV6-1 with TRBJ2-3; no reliable D call. The germline V and J ends were trimmed by 6 bases and 4 bases, with 8 bases remaining between them. Germline-derived CDR1 and CDR2 are MNHNS and SASEGT. The CDR3 runs to 12 residues. DNA of the CDR3: TGTGCCAGCAGGGAGACTCCAGATACGCAGTATTTT. Its translation: CASRETPDTQYF.

This rearrangement joins TRBV2 to TRBJ2-7; 7 bases are shared with TRBD1. The V gene's germline CDR1 is SNHLY and CDR2 FYNNEI. This CDR3 comprises 13 residues. The V segment lost 6 bases and the J segment 7 bases; nucleotides outside the gene matches: 9. The CDR3 here is CASRADTGVEQYF. CDR3 coding DNA: TGTGCCAGCAGAGCCGACACAGGGGTGGAGCAGTACTTC.

A few counts support this clone. This sample also contains other DNA sequences that code for the same CDR3. The chain uses TRBV6-5 and TRBJ2-7, with 10 bases identical to TRBD2. Germline loops: CDR1 MNHEY, CDR2 SVGAGI. CDR3 length: 15 amino acids. The V and J ends lost 0 bases and 3 bases, in that order; junction bases with no gene match: 2. In nucleotides, the CDR3 is TGTGCCAGCAGTTACTCGTGGACTAGCGGCTACGAGCAGTACTTC. It translates to CASSYSWTSGYEQYF.

This rearrangement joins TRBV6-5 to TRBJ1-2; the match to TRBD1 covers 8 bases. The ends lost 2 bases at V and 7 bases at J; junction bases unmatched: 9. The CDR3 runs to 15 residues. Looked up from germline, CDR1 is MNHEY and CDR2 is SVGAGI. CDR3 nucleotides: TGTGCCAGCAGTTACGGCGGGGTTCAGGGGGCTGGCTACACCTTC. Protein product: CASSYGGVQGAGYTF.

This clone is a singleton in its sample. Other DNA sequences in the same sample also yield this CDR3. This chain joins TRBV20-1 and TRBJ2-7; tentative D call: TRBD2 (6 bases). With 3 bases removed from V and 4 bases from J, the gap between germline ends came to 7 bases. CDR1 and CDR2 (germline): DFQATT, SNEGSKA (reference sequence). The length of the CDR3 is 11 residues. This chain's CDR3 is CSASGGYEQYF. For the CDR3, the DNA is TGCAGTGCTAGCGGGGGTTACGAGCAGTACTTC.

The rearrangement joins TRBV7-9 to TRBJ1-2; the D gene is possibly TRBD1 (6 bases). Germline lookup yields CDR1 SEHNR and CDR2 FQNEAQ (reference sequence). V was shortened by 4 bases and J by 4 bases, with 10 bases between the two germline ends. The CDR3 spans 13 residues. The CDR3 sequence: CASSYTGSYGYTF. Written as DNA, the CDR3 is TGTGCCAGCAGCTACACAGGGTCCTATGGCTACACCTTC. Full variable domain (missing parts from reference TRBV7-9 and TRBJ1-2): DTGVSQNPRHKITKRGQNVTFRCDPISEHNRLYWYRQTLGQGPEFLTYFQNEAQLEKSRLLSDRFSAERPKGSFSTLEIQRTEQGDSAMYLCASSYTGSYGYTFGSGTRLTVV.

The chain is built from TRBV18 and TRBJ2-1, with D hard to call. V was clipped by 6 bases and J by 0 bases, with 12 bases between them. Germline CDR1 reads KGHSH; CDR2 reads LQKENI. The CDR3 has 15 residues. DNA for the CDR3: TGTGCCAGCTCGGAAGGAGTAAGCTCCTACAATGAGCAGTTCTTC. Its translation: CASSEGVSSYNEQFF.

The V call is TRBV11-2, the J call TRBJ2-7; maybe TRBD2 (5 bases). Germline values: CDR1 SGHAT, CDR2 FQNNGV. The CDR3 extends over 16 amino acids. Trimming removed 0 bases from V and 0 bases from J, with 12 bases in between. The CDR3 DNA is TGTGCCAGCAGCTTAGATTTGAGGGTGAGCTCCTACGAGCAGTACTTC. Its translation is CASSLDLRVSSYEQYF.

The V gene is TRBV5-8, the J gene TRBJ2-1; 11 bases agree with TRBD2. Germline-derived CDR1 and CDR2 are SGHTS and YDEGEE. The CDR3 runs 17 residues. Trimming took 3 bases from V and 6 from J; bases not matched to a gene: 11. The CDR3 DNA is TGTGCCAGCAGCTCTACTAGCGGGGGAGCCCCTTTCAATGAGCAGTTCTTC. The encoded protein is CASSSTSGGAPFNEQFF.

The J gene is TRBJ1-6, the V gene TRBV7-9; weak D call: TRBD1 (6 bases). The CDR3 has 15 residues. Germline-derived CDR1 and CDR2 are SEHNR and FQNEAQ (reference sequence). V was trimmed by 8 bases and J by 9 bases, leaving 20 bases between them. CDR3: CASSWRLDRFSPLHF. CDR3 coding DNA: TGTGCCAGCTCGTGGCGTTTGGACAGATTTTCACCCCTCCACTTT.

This chain joins TRBV18 and TRBJ2-5; TRBD2 might be the D (6 bases). Per germline, CDR1 KGHSH and CDR2 LQKENI. Trimming removed 1 base from V and 5 bases from J, with 11 bases in between. This CDR3 has 14 residues. CDR3 bases: TGTGCCAGCTCACCACTTTCGGGGGTGGAGACCCAGTACTTC. It yields the protein CASSPLSGVETQYF.

This clone was seen only a few times. The J gene is TRBJ1-2, the V gene TRBV18; TRBD1 matches 7 bases. V gave up 2 bases and J gave up 2 bases; unmatched junction bases: 2. Germline assignment: CDR1 KGHSH and CDR2 LQKENI. CDR3 length: 14 residues. The CDR3 is CASSPRDSNYGYTF. The CDR3 DNA reads as TGTGCCAGCTCACCAAGGGACAGCAACTATGGCTACACCTTC.

V gene TRBV6-5 combines with J gene TRBJ2-3; 9 bases map to TRBD1. Trimming removed 7 bases from V and 10 bases from J; junction bases left unmatched: 15. CDR3 length equals 15 residues. Germline-derived CDR1 and CDR2 are MNHEY and SVGAGI. Here the CDR3 reads CASMPGDRVEGAQYF. The CDR3 coding sequence is TGTGCCAGCATGCCCGGGGACAGGGTCGAGGGGGCGCAGTATTTT.

The CDR3 reads CASSLDHISYEQYF. The DNA of the CDR3 is TGTGCCAGCAGCTTAGATCACATCTCCTACGAGCAGTACTTC. The rearrangement joins TRBV11-2 to TRBJ2-7; D is unclear. This CDR3 spans 14 amino acids. Per germline, CDR1 SGHAT and CDR2 FQNNGV. Between the trimmed V and J ends, which lost 0 bases and 0 bases, there was a span of 6 bases. Full variable domain (outside the CDR3, taken from reference TRBV11-2 and TRBJ2-7): EAGVAQSPRYKIIEKRQSVAFWCNPISGHATLYWYQQILGQGPKLLIQFQNNGVVDDSQLPKDRFSAERLKGVDSTLKIQPAKLEDSAVYLCASSLDHISYEQYFGPGTRLTVT.